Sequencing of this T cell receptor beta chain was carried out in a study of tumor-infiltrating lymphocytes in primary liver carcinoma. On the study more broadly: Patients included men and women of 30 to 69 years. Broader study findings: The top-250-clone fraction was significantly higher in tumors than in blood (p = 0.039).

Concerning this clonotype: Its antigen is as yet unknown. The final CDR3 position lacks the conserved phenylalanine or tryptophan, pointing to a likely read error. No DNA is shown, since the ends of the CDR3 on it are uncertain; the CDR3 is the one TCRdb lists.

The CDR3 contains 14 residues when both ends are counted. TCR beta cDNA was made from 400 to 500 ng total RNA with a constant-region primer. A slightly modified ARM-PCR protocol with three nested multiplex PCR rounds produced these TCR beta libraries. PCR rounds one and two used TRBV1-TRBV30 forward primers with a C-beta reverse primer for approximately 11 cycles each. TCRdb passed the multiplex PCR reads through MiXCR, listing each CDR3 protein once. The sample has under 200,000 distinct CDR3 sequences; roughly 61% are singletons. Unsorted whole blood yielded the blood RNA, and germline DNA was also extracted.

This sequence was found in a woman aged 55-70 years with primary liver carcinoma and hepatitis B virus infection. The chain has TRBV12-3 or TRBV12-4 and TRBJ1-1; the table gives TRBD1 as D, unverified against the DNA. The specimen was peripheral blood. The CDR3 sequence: CASSLRGRSIEAFL.